A single T cell receptor beta chain is shown here with its context. These data belong to a study of identifying expanded T cells in peripheral blood. Trimming took off 8 bases at V and 4 bases at J, with 17 bases between the two ends. This CDR3 comprises 14 residues. Germline CDR1 is SGHTA and CDR2 is FQGNSA. During the collection period, no donor immune events like infections were recorded. Sequencing used immunoSEQ multiplex PCR; TCRdb keeps in-frame clones, though not all of them. The sample lists about 81,000 clones, over 80% occurring once. This sequence was found in a person aged 18-70 years in good health. The sequenced sample was blood. The V call is TRBV7-2, the J call TRBJ1-1, with a possible D match to TRBD1 (6 bases). DNA for the CDR3: TGTGCCAGCGGGGTTCCAGGACAGCGCACTGAAGCTTTCTTT. It codes for CASGVPGQRTEAFF.